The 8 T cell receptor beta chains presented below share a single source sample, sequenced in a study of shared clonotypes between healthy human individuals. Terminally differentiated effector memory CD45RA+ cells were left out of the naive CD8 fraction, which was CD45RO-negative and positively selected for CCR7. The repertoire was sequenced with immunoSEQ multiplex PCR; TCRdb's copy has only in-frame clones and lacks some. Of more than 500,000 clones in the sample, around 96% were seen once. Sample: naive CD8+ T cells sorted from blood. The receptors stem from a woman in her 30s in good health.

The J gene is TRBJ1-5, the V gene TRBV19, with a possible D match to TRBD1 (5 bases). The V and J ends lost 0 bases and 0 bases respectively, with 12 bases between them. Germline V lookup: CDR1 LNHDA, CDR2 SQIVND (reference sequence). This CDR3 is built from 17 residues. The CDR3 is CASSIEGTAYSNQPQHF. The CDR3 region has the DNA TGTGCCAGTAGTATAGAAGGGACGGCCTATAGCAATCAGCCCCAGCATTTT.

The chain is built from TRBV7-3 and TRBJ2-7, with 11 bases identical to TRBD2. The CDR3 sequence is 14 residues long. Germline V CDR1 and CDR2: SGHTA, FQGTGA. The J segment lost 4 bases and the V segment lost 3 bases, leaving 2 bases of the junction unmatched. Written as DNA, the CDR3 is TGTGCCAGCAGCTTTTTAGCGGGAGGGTACGAGCAGTACTTC. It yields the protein CASSFLAGGYEQYF.

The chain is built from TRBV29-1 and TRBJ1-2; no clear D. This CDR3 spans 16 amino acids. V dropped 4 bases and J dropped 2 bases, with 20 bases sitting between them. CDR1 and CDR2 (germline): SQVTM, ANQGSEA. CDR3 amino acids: CSVGSFPREGNYGYTF. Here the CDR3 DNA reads TGCAGCGTTGGCTCTTTCCCCCGCGAGGGAAACTATGGCTACACCTTC.

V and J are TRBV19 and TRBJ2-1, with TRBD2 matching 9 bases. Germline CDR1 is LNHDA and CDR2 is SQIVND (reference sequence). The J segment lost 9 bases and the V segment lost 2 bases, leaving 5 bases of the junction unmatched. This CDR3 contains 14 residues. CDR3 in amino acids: CASSIIAGEGEQFF. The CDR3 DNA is TGTGCCAGTAGTATAATAGCGGGAGAGGGTGAGCAGTTCTTC.

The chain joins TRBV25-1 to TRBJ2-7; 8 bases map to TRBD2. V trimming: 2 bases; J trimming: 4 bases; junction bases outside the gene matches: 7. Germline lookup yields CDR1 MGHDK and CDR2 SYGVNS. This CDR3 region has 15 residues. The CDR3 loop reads CASSERGEREYEQYF. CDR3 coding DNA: TGTGCCAGCAGTGAACGTGGGGAGCGGGAGTACGAGCAGTACTTC.

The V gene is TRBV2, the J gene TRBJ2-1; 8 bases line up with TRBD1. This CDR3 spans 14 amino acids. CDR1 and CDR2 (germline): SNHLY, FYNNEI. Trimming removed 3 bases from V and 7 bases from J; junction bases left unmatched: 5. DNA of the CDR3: TGTGCCAGCAGTGACCAGGGGGCGAGAAATGAGCAGTTCTTC. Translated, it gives CASSDQGARNEQFF. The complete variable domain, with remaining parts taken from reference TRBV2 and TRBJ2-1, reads EPEVTQTPSHQVTQMGQEVILRCVPISNHLYFYWYRQILGQKVEFLVSFYNNEISEKSEIFDDQFSVERPDGSNFTLKIRSTKLEDSAMYFCASSDQGARNEQFFGPGTRLTVL.

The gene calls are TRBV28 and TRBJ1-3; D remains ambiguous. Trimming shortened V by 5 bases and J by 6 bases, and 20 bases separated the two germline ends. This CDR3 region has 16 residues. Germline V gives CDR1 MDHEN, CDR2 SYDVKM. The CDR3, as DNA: TGTGCCAGCAGTCCGTCCGTACGAGGGCTTGAAAACACCATATATTTT. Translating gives CASSPSVRGLENTIYF.

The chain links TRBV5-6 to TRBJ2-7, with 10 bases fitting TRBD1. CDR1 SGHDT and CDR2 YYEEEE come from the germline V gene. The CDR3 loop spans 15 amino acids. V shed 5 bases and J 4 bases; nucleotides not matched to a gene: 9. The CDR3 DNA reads TGTGCCAGCAGTGATGACCGGGACAGGGGATACGAGCAGTACTTC. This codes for CASSDDRDRGYEQYF.